One and the same sample provided the 23 T cell receptor beta chains below, sequenced in a study of Ad26.COV2.S vaccination and SARS-CoV-2 variants. The protocol was immunoSEQ multiplex PCR, while the TCRdb copy is restricted to in-frame clones and leaves out a portion. This table holds hundreds of thousands of clones, 70% to 90% found once. This sample's treatment: around 19 received Ad26.COV2.S at low or high dose, single or two shots; 5 received placebo; per-sample allocation not given. Sampling was performed 63 days after the first vaccine or placebo injection. The sample consisted of peripheral blood, taken in a trial of Ad26.COV2.S vaccine versus placebo. These receptors originate from a person aged 18-65 years who received the Ad26.COV2.S COVID-19 vaccine or a placebo.

The V gene is TRBV13, the J gene TRBJ2-7; D perhaps matches TRBD2 (6 bases). Germline CDR1 and CDR2: PRHDT and FYEKMQ (reference sequence). This CDR3 contains 14 residues. Trimming cost V 6 bases and J 0 bases, with 12 bases left between them. The chain's CDR3 is CASSRLDHSYEQYF. In DNA, the CDR3 is TGTGCCAGCAGTCGACTAGACCACTCCTACGAGCAGTACTTC.

This chain joins TRBV19 and TRBJ2-1; no definite D call. V lost 7 bases, J lost 9 bases, and 10 bases lay in between. This CDR3 region has 11 residues. From germline, CDR1 is LNHDA and CDR2 SQIVND (reference sequence). CDR3 protein: CASTYGGEQFF. The DNA of the CDR3 is TGTGCCAGTACCTACGGTGGTGAGCAGTTCTTC.

This chain connects TRBV10-3 to TRBJ1-1; TRBD1 matches at 7 bases. The CDR3 loop spans 15 amino acids. Germline-derived CDR1 and CDR2 are ENHRY and SYGVKD. Losses at the gene ends were 2 bases for V and 1 base for J; bases not matched to a gene: 4. CDR3 residues: CAISEVGQENTEAFF. The DNA of the CDR3 is TGTGCCATCAGTGAGGTTGGACAGGAGAACACTGAAGCTTTCTTT.

This clone was counted once. The chain is built from TRBV5-1 and TRBJ1-4; D might be TRBD1 (5 bases). Germline V gene data show CDR1 as SGHRS and CDR2 as YFSETQ. The germline V and J ends were trimmed by 0 bases and 0 bases, with 6 bases remaining between them. The CDR3 extends over 15 amino acids. CDR3 nucleotides: TGCGCCAGCAGCTTGGGACAGACAACTAATGAAAAACTGTTTTTT. This sequence encodes CASSLGQTTNEKLFF.

The chain couples TRBV6-2 or TRBV6-3 to TRBJ2-3; 9 bases match TRBD2. Germline trimming cut 3 bases from V and 6 bases from J; bases unmatched to any gene: 10. Germline CDR1 and CDR2: MNHEY and SVGEGT. This CDR3 has 16 residues. CDR3 amino acids: CASSYRLAGLSDTQYF. CDR3 DNA: TGTGCCAGCAGTTATCGTCTAGCGGGATTGAGCGATACGCAGTATTTT.

In its sample, this clone was seen once. The chain combines TRBV27 with TRBJ2-2, with 8 bases lining up with TRBD1. Looked up from germline, CDR1 is MNHEY and CDR2 is SMNVEV (reference sequence). The CDR3 length is 15 residues. V was clipped by 5 bases and J by 5 bases; unmatched bases: 7. The CDR3 bases are TGTGCCAGCAGTGCCGGGACAGGCCCTACCGGGGAGCTGTTTTTT. Residues: CASSAGTGPTGELFF.

V usage is TRBV6-5 and J usage is TRBJ1-1; 8 nucleotides align to TRBD1. There are 15 residues in the CDR3. The V and J ends lost 6 bases and 2 bases, in that order; junction bases with no gene match: 8. Per germline, CDR1 MNHEY and CDR2 SVGAGI. This CDR3 is CASSANRGINTEAFF. DNA of the CDR3: TGTGCCAGCAGCGCGAACAGGGGGATAAACACTGAAGCTTTCTTT.

This chain connects TRBV19 to TRBJ1-5, with 7 bases fitting TRBD1. CDR1 and CDR2 from the germline V gene are LNHDA and SQIVND (reference sequence). Trimming at V came to 5 bases and at J to 3 bases, leaving 4 bases not matched to a gene. The CDR3 has 14 residues. The CDR3 loop is CASSGDSHNQPQHF. In DNA, the CDR3 is TGTGCCAGTAGTGGGGACAGCCACAATCAGCCCCAGCATTTT.

This clone occurred a few times. V and J are TRBV4-1 and TRBJ2-7, with D tentatively TRBD1 or TRBD2 (5 bases each). This CDR3 is built from 15 residues. Trimming shortened V by 3 bases and J by 9 bases, and 21 bases separated the two germline ends. Germline V gene sequence: CDR1 MGHRA, CDR2 YSYEKL. CDR3: CASSQTDGTSEGQYF. Here the CDR3 DNA reads TGCGCCAGCAGCCAGACAGACGGGACCTCAGAAGGGCAGTACTTC.

The V call is TRBV11-3, the J call TRBJ2-5; 7 nucleotides agree with TRBD1. V dropped 2 bases and J dropped 2; count of bases not matched to a gene: 5. CDR3 length equals 15 residues. Germline CDR1 is SGHNT and CDR2 is YENEEA. As DNA, the CDR3 is TGTGCCAGCAGCTTAATCGGGACAGATCAAGAGACCCAGTACTTC. This sequence encodes CASSLIGTDQETQYF.

This chain links TRBV7-6 with TRBJ2-1, with D possibly TRBD2 on 6 matching bases. This CDR3 has 15 residues. V was trimmed by 1 base and J by 6 bases, leaving 13 bases between them. Germline assignment: CDR1 SGHVS and CDR2 FNYEAQ. The CDR3 spells CASSLDPGSLNEQFF. The DNA of the CDR3 is TGTGCCAGCAGCTTAGACCCCGGGAGTCTCAATGAGCAGTTCTTC. Full variable domain (missing parts from reference TRBV7-6 and TRBJ2-1): GAGVSQSPRYKVTKRGQDVALRCDPISGHVSLYWYRQALGQGPEFLTYFNYEAQQDKSGLPNDRFSAERPEGSISTLTIQRTEQRDSAMYRCASSLDPGSLNEQFFGPGTRLTVL.

This clone was observed once. The chain recombines TRBV7-2 with TRBJ2-1; D gene ambiguous. The CDR3 is made up of 17 amino acids. Germline CDR1 reads SGHTA; CDR2 reads FQGNSA. Trimming removed 3 bases at V and 0 bases at J, with 15 bases between. The CDR3 DNA sequence: TGTGCCAGCAGCTTCTTTCGTGGGTCTAGCTCCTACAATGAGCAGTTCTTC. It encodes CASSFFRGSSSYNEQFF.

This clone was observed once. This chain joins TRBV28 and TRBJ1-2; tentatively, D is TRBD1 (5 bases). This CDR3 contains 13 residues. Germline V gives CDR1 MDHEN, CDR2 SYDVKM. V was cut by 8 bases and J by 5 bases, with 15 bases left in between. Here the CDR3 DNA reads TGTGCCAGCGGACCGGGACGGGAGTATGGCTACACCTTC. It encodes CASGPGREYGYTF.

The chain's CDR3 is CASSLGQGGGTPWEQFF. In nucleotides, the CDR3 is TGTGCCAGCAGCTTAGGTCAAGGGGGCGGGACACCATGGGAGCAGTTCTTC. The rearrangement links TRBV7-6 to TRBJ2-1, with D perhaps matching TRBD1 (7 bases). CDR3 size: 17 residues. Trimming removed 1 base at V and 10 bases at J, with 23 bases between. Germline loops: CDR1 SGHVS, CDR2 FNYEAQ.

The chain carries TRBV7-2 and TRBJ2-7; 10 bases match TRBD1. The CDR3 is made up of 15 amino acids. Germline CDR1 SGHTA, CDR2 FQGNSA. Unmatched junction bases numbered 8, after V lost 4 bases and J lost 5 bases. The CDR3 DNA reads TGTGCCAGCAGCTACGACAGGGGGCCTCACCACGAGCAGTACTTC. It codes for CASSYDRGPHHEQYF.

The chain is built from TRBV9 and TRBJ2-5; 7 bases are a match to TRBD1. The CDR3 sequence is 16 residues long. Germline trimming cut 0 bases from V and 5 bases from J; bases unmatched to any gene: 10. The germline V gene encodes CDR1 SGDLS and CDR2 YYNGEE. CDR3 coding DNA: TGTGCCAGCAGCGTAGGGTTACAGGGGTTGGGGGAGACCCAGTACTTC. Translating gives CASSVGLQGLGETQYF. Using reference TRBV9 and TRBJ2-5 for the parts outside the CDR3, the full variable domain is DSGVTQTPKHLITATGQRVTLRCSPRSGDLSVYWYQQSLDQGLQFLIQYYNGEERAKGNILERFSAQQFPDLHSELNLSSLELGDSALYFCASSVGLQGLGETQYFGPGTRLLVL.

There are a few counts of this clone. V and J are TRBV7-2 and TRBJ1-2; D perhaps matches TRBD1 (6 bases). CDR3 size: 15 residues. The germline V gene has CDR1 SGHTA and CDR2 FQGNSA. V was trimmed by 5 bases and J by 7 bases, leaving 20 bases between them. The CDR3 region is CASSPGHSNHLGYTF. CDR3 coding DNA: TGTGCCAGCAGCCCGGGACACTCCAACCACCTTGGCTACACCTTC.

The chain uses TRBV6-5 and TRBJ2-6; D remains ambiguous. Looked up from germline, CDR1 is MNHEY and CDR2 is SVGAGI. V shed 6 bases and J shed 0 bases, with 9 bases lying between them. The CDR3 spans 15 residues. CDR3 DNA: TGTGCCAGCAGACACTTCTACTCTGGGGCCAACGTCCTGACTTTC. Translated, it gives CASRHFYSGANVLTF.

The V and J genes are TRBV28 and TRBJ2-3; possible D gene TRBD2, 6 bases. Germline assignment: CDR1 MDHEN and CDR2 SYDVKM. V was pared by 6 bases and J by 0 bases, with 13 bases between. CDR3 size: 15 residues. CDR3 nucleotides: TGTGCCAGCAGCTCAAGGAGGGGTAGCACAGATACGCAGTATTTT. The encoded protein is CASSSRRGSTDTQYF.

In this sample, this clone turned up a few times. The chain combines TRBV5-6 with TRBJ2-7; D might be TRBD1 (5 bases). Germline loops: CDR1 SGHDT, CDR2 YYEEEE. The CDR3 sequence is 15 residues long. V lost 0 bases to trimming and J lost 2 bases, with 12 bases between them. CDR3 in amino acids: CASSLVRGSTYEQYF. CDR3 DNA sequence: TGTGCCAGCAGCTTGGTTAGGGGCTCCACCTACGAGCAGTACTTC.

The chain recombines TRBV6-5 with TRBJ1-2; D is unresolved. The CDR3 covers 14 residues. V lost 0 bases to trimming and J lost 4 bases, with 9 bases between them. CDR1 is MNHEY and CDR2 is SVGAGI in the germline V gene. CDR3: CASSYSGTVYGYTF. The CDR3 bases are TGTGCCAGCAGTTACTCAGGCACGGTCTATGGCTACACCTTC.

There are a few counts of this clone. This chain's CDR3 is CASSLERGPGQPQHF. The CDR3, as DNA: TGTGCCAGCAGCTTAGAACGGGGGCCGGGTCAGCCCCAGCATTTT. The V call is TRBV11-2, the J call TRBJ1-5; TRBD1 might be the D (6 bases). Germline CDR1 SGHAT, CDR2 FQNNGV. The germline V and J ends were trimmed by 0 bases and 6 bases, with 12 bases remaining between them. This CDR3 has 15 residues.

The CDR3 nucleotides are TGTGCCAGCAGCTTAGATTTAACAGTTTATCAGTACTTC. This sequence encodes CASSLDLTVYQYF. The J gene is TRBJ2-4, the V gene TRBV7-2; D is unclear. V was pared by 1 base and J by 12 bases, with 13 bases between. Germline CDR1 and CDR2: SGHTA and FQGNSA. The CDR3 spans 13 residues.